The 10 T cell receptor beta chains reported below all come from one sample, sequenced in a study of lymphopenia after photon versus proton radiotherapy. Sequencing used immunoSEQ multiplex PCR; TCRdb keeps in-frame clones, though not all of them. The data hold around 160,000 clones, with around 85% observed a single time. This specimen consisted of peripheral blood, obtained from a patient treated with photon-based radiotherapy. The receptors originated from a man aged 50 to 59 with gastric cancer.

V gene TRBV19 combines with J gene TRBJ2-2; D is unclear. The germline V gene has CDR1 LNHDA and CDR2 SQIVND (reference sequence). This CDR3 contains 13 residues. With 5 bases removed from V and 6 bases from J, the gap between germline ends came to 10 bases. CDR3 protein: CASSQRSAGELFF. DNA for the CDR3: TGTGCCAGTAGTCAGAGGAGCGCCGGGGAGCTGTTTTTT.

The chain combines TRBV7-6 with TRBJ2-1; 7 bases match TRBD1. CDR3 length: 15 residues. V dropped 6 bases and J dropped 2; count of bases not matched to a gene: 7. Germline assignment: CDR1 SGHVS and CDR2 FNYEAQ. CDR3 sequence (DNA): TGTGCCAGCAGTCAAGACAGGGTCACCTACAATGAGCAGTTCTTC. Amino acid sequence: CASSQDRVTYNEQFF.

V and J are TRBV19 and TRBJ1-1; D remains unclear. The germline V gene has CDR1 LNHDA and CDR2 SQIVND (reference sequence). The V and J ends lost 7 bases and 3 bases respectively, with 18 bases between them. The CDR3 loop spans 15 amino acids. CDR3 DNA sequence: TGTGCCAGTAAATCGATGGGGAGGTGGGACACTGAAGCTTTCTTT. Its translation is CASKSMGRWDTEAFF.

The sample holds one count of this clone. The chain employs TRBV6-6 and TRBJ1-4, with a weak D call TRBD1 (6 bases). CDR3 size: 14 residues. Germline CDR1 MNHNY, CDR2 SVGAGI (reference sequence). Deletions cut 2 bases from V and 12 bases from J, with 16 bases between. CDR3 protein: CASSYRYRETELFF. CDR3 nucleotide sequence: TGTGCCAGCAGTTACCGCTACAGGGAGACGGAACTGTTTTTT.

The chain uses TRBV4-3 and TRBJ2-6; 7 bases fit TRBD1. The ends lost 3 bases at V and 3 bases at J; junction bases unmatched: 11. The CDR3 contains 18 residues. CDR1 and CDR2 (germline): LGHNA, YSLEER. The chain's CDR3 is CASSHIPGGLGGANVLTF. The CDR3, as DNA: TGCGCCAGCAGCCACATCCCAGGGGGATTAGGTGGGGCCAACGTCCTGACTTTC.

The V and J genes are TRBV18 and TRBJ1-4, with no clear D. Germline CDR1 reads KGHSH; CDR2 reads LQKENI. V dropped 2 bases and J dropped 6 bases, with 10 bases sitting between them. This CDR3 spans 14 amino acids. The CDR3 bases are TGTGCCAGCTCACCAGACCAGTCGCATGAAAAACTGTTTTTT. This sequence encodes CASSPDQSHEKLFF.

In DNA, the CDR3 is TGTGCCAGCAGTTTCGACCGGTCTGGGGCCAACGTCCTGACTTTC. This gives the protein CASSFDRSGANVLTF. This chain links TRBV6-6 with TRBJ2-6, with no clear D. CDR3 length: 15 residues. V shed 4 bases and J shed 1 base, with 8 bases lying between them. Germline lookup yields CDR1 MNHNY and CDR2 SVGAGI (reference sequence).

The chain is built from TRBV18 and TRBJ1-1; the D is unclear. Germline V gives CDR1 KGHSH, CDR2 LQKENI. Deletions cut 3 bases from V and 0 bases from J, with 17 bases between. This CDR3 spans 17 amino acids. The CDR3 reads CASSPKRQRGMNTEAFF. The CDR3 DNA reads TGTGCCAGCTCACCGAAGCGCCAACGAGGCATGAACACTGAAGCTTTCTTT.

This clone has more than one count but fewer than ten. The chain links TRBV11-2 to TRBJ2-2; possible D gene TRBD1, 5 bases. The germline gives CDR1 SGHAT, CDR2 FQNNGV. Trimming pared 8 bases from V and 5 bases from J, leaving 18 bases between. CDR3 size: 15 residues. CDR3 protein: CASGRQSGRTGELFF. CDR3 DNA sequence: TGTGCCAGCGGCCGACAGTCTGGAAGGACCGGGGAGCTGTTTTTT. Together with reference TRBV11-2 and TRBJ2-2, the CDR3 gives the full variable domain: EAGVAQSPRYKIIEKRQSVAFWCNPISGHATLYWYQQILGQGPKLLIQFQNNGVVDDSQLPKDRFSAERLKGVDSTLKIQPAKLEDSAVYLCASGRQSGRTGELFFGEGSRLTVL.

The gene calls are TRBV9 and TRBJ2-7; D tentatively reads TRBD1 or TRBD2 (5 bases each). V shed 4 bases and J shed 2 bases, with 19 bases lying between them. This CDR3 is 16 amino acids long. Germline CDR1 SGDLS, CDR2 YYNGEE. CDR3 sequence: CASSPGTFEGPYEQYF. In DNA form, the CDR3 reads TGTGCCAGCAGCCCAGGGACCTTCGAGGGTCCCTACGAGCAGTACTTC. The entire variable domain, with the rest obtained from reference TRBV9 and TRBJ2-7, is as follows: DSGVTQTPKHLITATGQRVTLRCSPRSGDLSVYWYQQSLDQGLQFLIQYYNGEERAKGNILERFSAQQFPDLHSELNLSSLELGDSALYFCASSPGTFEGPYEQYFGPGTRLTVT.